This TCR beta chain was profiled in a study of T cell changes during pregnancy in multiple sclerosis. The CDR3 covers 14 residues. Trimming removed 2 bases from V and 4 bases from J, with 9 bases in between. The germline V gene has CDR1 MNHEY and CDR2 SVGAGI. Generated by immunoSEQ multiplex PCR, the TCRdb table keeps only in-frame clones and is missing some. The repertoire holds around 12,000 clones, with 70% to 90% as singletons. V gene TRBV6-5 combines with J gene TRBJ2-1; tentative D call: TRBD2 (5 bases). The origin of this receptor is a female donor in good health, enrolled as a control in a pregnancy study. Sequences were derived from CD8+ T cells from peripheral blood mononuclear cells, sampled in the second trimester of pregnancy. DNA of the CDR3: TGTGCCAGCAGTTACGAAGCGGAGTACAATGAGCAGTTCTTC. Protein product: CASSYEAEYNEQFF.